This record concerns one TCR beta chain sequence. Its antigen is unknown. No qualities accompany the bases; no much larger clone lies one base away. Genomic DNA was extracted from sorted cells using the Qiagen DNeasy Kit. Deep sequencing of the TCR beta chain was done on the immunoSEQ platform. As for how the authors treated the data: The immunoSEQ Analyzer software was used to analyze the repertoire data. This immuneACCESS table, as held by TCRdb, lists in-frame sequences with V and J called but not all clones. Of the missing ones, under half trace to an unresolved V gene in checked studies; the others have no known cause. Clone size and V and J calls were adopted from that table, with D and trimming inferred from the DNA. The sample table lists 20,000 to 25,000 clones, 75% to 90% of them with a count of one. The ten largest clones capture roughly 30% of the sample. The data were obtained in a study of EBV T-cell therapy then PD-1 blockade in nasopharyngeal carcinoma (dated by TCRdb to the early 2020s).

Ends trimmed: V by 5 bases, J by 3 bases; bases unmatched to a gene: 10. There are 16 amino acids in the CDR3, from cysteine to phenylalanine inclusive. The kept DNA is CDR3 alone, 48 bases in frame from the first base. CDR1 MNHEY and CDR2 SMNVEV are derived from the germline V gene (reference sequence). The sample's treatment or condition label, decoded: AdE1-LMPpoly-expanded autologous EBV-specific T-cell therapy followed by anti-PD-1 nivolumab. Rearrangement joined TRBV27 to TRBJ1-5; 7 junctional bases match TRBD1. This TCR derives from a man aged 40-49 years with nasopharyngeal carcinoma. The sequenced sample was CD8+ T cells from blood, obtained at approximately day 62 from a patient whose treatment included autologous EBV-specific T cells and nivolumab. In nucleotide form, the sequence is TGTGCCAGCAGTCCAGAACCGGGACAGATCAATCAGCCCCAGCATTTT. Translated, this is CASSPEPGQINQPQHF.